Listed below are T cell receptor beta chains from one sample, sequenced in a study of tumor and adjacent non-tumor tissue in lung cancer. TCRdb re-called the multiplex PCR reads through MiXCR, storing one row per CDR3 protein. In the table there are about 110,000 distinct CDR3 sequences, approximately 87% of which are singletons. Sequenced input: lung tumor tissue. All receptors come from a man between 65 and 80 years old with non-small cell lung cancer. Both conserved end residues are part of each CDR3. A D gene is named only where the DNA matches it firmly. Not all rows give a size; the values are once, few, many and, for expanded clones, a class.

J gene | clone size | D gene | V gene | CDR3 protein | CDR3 DNA
TRBJ2-2 | - | TRBD1 | TRBV7-6 | CARSRDRVNTGELFF | TGTGCCAGGAGCCGAGACAGGGTTAACACTGGGGAGCTGTTTTTT
TRBJ2-3 | few | TRBD2 | TRBV29-1 | CSAAGTSDTDTQYF | TGCAGCGCTGCCGGGACTAGCGACACAGATACGCAGTATTTT
TRBJ1-1 | once | - | TRBV11-3 | CASSKQTGEAFF | TGTGCCAGCAGCAAACAGACAGGTGAAGCTTTCTTT
TRBJ1-6 | - | - | TRBV4-2 | CASSQSSGKASPLQF | TGTGCCAGCAGCCAATCATCCGGAAAGGCTTCACCCCTCCAATTC
TRBJ2-7 | - | TRBD1 | TRBV5-6 | CACSLDRAYEQYF | TGTGCCTGCAGTTTGGACAGGGCCTACGAGCAGTACTTT
TRBJ2-1 | - | - | TRBV11-3 | CASSLDPTGGRGEQLF | TGTGCCAGCAGTTTAGATCCCACGGGGGGCAGGGGTGAACAGTTATTC
TRBJ1-1 | many | - | TRBV7-9 | CASSHREFEAFF | TGTGCCAGCAGTCACAGGGAATTTGAAGCTTTCTTT
TRBJ1-1 | - | - | TRBV6-1 | CASTRTREIEAFF | TGTGCCAGCACTCGGACGAGGGAGATTGAAGCTTTCTTT
TRBJ2-6 | - | TRBD1 | TRBV6-2/TRBV6-3 | CASRSSGQGTSGVNVPTF | TGTGCCAGCAGGTCCTCGGGACAGGGTACGTCTGGGGTCAACGTCCCGACTTTC
TRBJ1-2 | - | - | TRBV20-1 | CSTRDEGTANTF | TGCAGTACTAGAGATGAGGGGACTGCTAACACCTTC
TRBJ1-4 | few | - | TRBV4-3 | CASSQDRGEKLFF | TGCGCCAGCAGCCAAGACAGGGGTGAAAAACTGTTTTTT
TRBJ2-7 | - | - | TRBV10-2 | CASSELGDSRDEQYF | TGCGCCAGCAGTGAGTTGGGAGACAGTCGCGACGAGCAGTACTTC
TRBJ2-1 | - | - | TRBV11-2 | CASSLYVRDWASYNKQFF | TGTGCCAGCAGCTTATATGTGCGGGACTGGGCCTCCTACAACAAGCAGTTCTTC
TRBJ2-1 | - | - | TRBV6-2/TRBV6-3 | CAISPRLGNTNDQFF | TGTGCCATCAGTCCGAGACTAGGCAATACCAATGACCAGTTCTTC
TRBJ2-1 | many | - | TRBV28 | CASSGGHSYNEQFF | TGTGCCAGCTCCGGGGGGCACTCCTACAATGAGCAGTTCTTC
TRBJ1-2 | - | - | TRBV4-2 | CSSSQEPGTYGYTF | TGTTCCAGCAGCCAAGAACCAGGGACTTATGGATACACCTTC
TRBJ1-4 | - | - | TRBV11-3 | CVSSLVGGTCNGKLFF | TGTGTCAGCAGCTTAGTAGGTGGAACGTGTAATGGAAAACTGTTTTTT
TRBJ2-5 | - | - | TRBV11-3 | CASNLTWVLSSETQYF | TGTGCCAGCAACCTCACCTGGGTATTATCGAGTGAGACCCAGTACTTC
TRBJ1-2 | - | TRBD1 | TRBV7-8 | CGSSPDRSTSLNYGYTF | TGTGGCAGCAGCCCGGACAGGAGTACTAGCCTTAACTATGGCTACACCTTC
TRBJ1-5 | - | - | TRBV12-5 | CASIPNRNQPQHF | TGTGCTAGTATCCCGAACAGGAATCAGCCCCAGCATTTT
TRBJ1-2 | - | - | TRBV14 | CARSQTYLDGYTF | TGTGCCAGAAGCCAAACATATTTAGATGGTTACACCTTC
TRBJ2-1 | - | - | TRBV6-1 | CGSTLRGDTGSNDQFF | TGTGGCAGCACCCTAAGGGGGGACACCGGGTCCAATGATCAGTTCTTC
TRBJ1-5 | - | TRBD1 | TRBV6-6 | CASSTQKQQTGGSNQPQHF | TGTGCCAGTAGTACACAAAAGCAGCAGACAGGGGGGAGCAATCAGCCCCAACATTTT
TRBJ1-4 | - | - | TRBV20-1 | CSASGTGGSNWYEKLFF | TGCAGTGCGAGTGGGACGGGGGGGTCCAACTGGTATGAAAAACTGTTTTTT
TRBJ1-5 | - | TRBD1 | TRBV6-2/TRBV6-3 | CASSYRQGGFNQPQHF | TGTGCCAGCAGTTACCGCCAGGGGGGTTTCAATCAGCCCCAGCATTTT
TRBJ1-2 | - | - | TRBV6-6 | CTSTPPGASYDYTF | TGTACCAGCACCCCCCCAGGCGCCTCCTATGACTACACCTTC
TRBJ1-2 | once | - | TRBV10-2 | CASSESRGQSYGHTF | TGCGCCAGCAGTGAGTCGAGGGGTCAGAGCTATGGCCACACCTTC
TRBJ1-2 | few | - | TRBV12-3/TRBV12-4 | CASSLGYVYTF | TGTGCCAGTAGTTTGGGATATGTCTACACCTTC
TRBJ1-2 | few | - | TRBV11-2 | CASNLATDYGYTF | TGTGCCAGCAACTTAGCTACGGACTATGGCTACACCTTC
TRBJ2-4 | - | - | TRBV5-4 | CASISTLAKNIQYF | TGTGCCAGCATTTCCACTCTAGCCAAAAACATTCAGTACTTC
TRBJ1-4 | - | - | TRBV4-3 | CASSHTGGNNEKLFF | TGCGCCAGCAGCCACACGGGGGGCAATAATGAAAAACTGTTTTTT
TRBJ2-5 | - | TRBD1 | TRBV29-1 | CSLEAGGEAQYF | TGCAGCCTTGAAGCAGGGGGAGAGGCCCAGTACTTC
TRBJ2-7 | - | - | TRBV4-3 | CASSQGRGHLGVRYF | TGCGCCAGCAGCCAAGGTCGGGGACATTTAGGCGTGCGGTACTTC
TRBJ2-3 | - | TRBD2 | TRBV5-6 | CASSRGESGRPTDTQYF | TGTGCCAGCAGCCGGGGGGAGAGCGGGAGGCCCACAGATACGCAGTATTTT
TRBJ2-7 | - | - | TRBV20-1 | CNAVDGKLPGYEQYF | TGCAATGCTGTAGATGGGAAGTTGCCTGGGTACGAGCAGTACTTC
TRBJ1-4 | - | - | TRBV28 | CAISFAIGQSTNEKLFF | TGTGCCATCAGTTTCGCTATCGGGCAGTCAACTAACGAAAAACTGTTTTTT
TRBJ2-1 | - | - | TRBV10-3 | CAISKGRAGPLNEQFF | TGTGCCATCAGTAAGGGTAGGGCGGGCCCCCTCAATGAGCAGTTCTTC
TRBJ2-2 | - | TRBD1 | TRBV10-1 | CTSCGNRGSVTWELFF | TGCACCAGCTGTGGAAACAGGGGGTCGGTCACCTGGGAGCTGTTTTTT
TRBJ1-1 | - | TRBD1 | TRBV12-3/TRBV12-4 | CASSSGTGMDTEAFF | TGTGCCAGCAGTAGCGGGACAGGGATGGACACGGAAGCTTTCTTT
TRBJ1-1 | - | - | TRBV4-1 | CAISHDSMNTEAFF | TGCGCCATCAGCCATGACAGTATGAACACTGAAGCTTTCTTT
TRBJ2-1 | - | - | TRBV6-2/TRBV6-3 | CASSHVVGEQFF | TGTGCCAGCAGTCACGTCGTTGGTGAGCAGTTCTTC
TRBJ2-6 | - | TRBD1 | TRBV14 | CASNRLSQGANSGANVLTF | TGCGCCAGCAACCGTTTAAGTCAGGGGGCCAACTCTGGGGCCAACGTCCTGACTTTC
TRBJ2-5 | once | - | TRBV5-1 | CSSSTVQGLQETQYF | TGCTCCAGCAGTACCGTACAGGGCCTACAAGAGACCCAGTACTTC
TRBJ2-1 | - | - | TRBV4-2 | CASCQANRGNKQFF | TGTGCCAGCTGCCAAGCTAATCGGGGCAATAAGCAGTTCTTC
TRBJ2-2 | - | TRBD2 | TRBV30 | CAWSVLAGGTRTGEPFF | TGTGCCTGGAGTGTACTAGCGGGAGGGACCCGTACTGGGGAGCCGTTTTTT
TRBJ1-1 | - | - | TRBV6-5 | CASSTPTKARVAEAFF | TGTGCCAGCAGTACACCAACGAAGGCAAGGGTTGCCGAAGCTTTCTTT
TRBJ2-7 | - | TRBD2 | TRBV6-5 | CAVGKRLARSYEQYF | TGTGCCGTCGGAAAGAGACTAGCACGCTCTTACGAGCAGTACTTC
TRBJ2-3 | - | TRBD2 | TRBV6-1 | CASSEAKFFGGGMSVDTQYF | TGTGCCAGCAGTGAAGCGAAATTTTTTGGCGGGGGGATGTCTGTAGATACGCAGTATTTC
TRBJ1-2 | - | - | TRBV28 | CSSSLENRDYGYAF | TGTTCCAGCAGTTTAGAGAATCGGGACTATGGCTACGCCTTC
TRBJ2-3 | - | - | TRBV10-1 | CVSIESGFGTDTQYF | TGCGTCAGCATCGAGTCGGGGTTTGGCACAGATACGCAGTATTTT
TRBJ2-1 | - | - | TRBV10-3 | CAIRRAGQRYNKQFF | TGTGCCATCAGAAGGGCGGGACAGAGATACAATAAGCAGTTCTTC
TRBJ2-5 | - | - | TRBV14 | CASNEAWTQYF | TGTGCCAGCAACGAAGCATGGACCCAGTACTTC
TRBJ2-7 | - | TRBD2 | TRBV5-4 | CVSNLGGTTYEHYF | TGTGTCAGCAACTTGGGGGGGACTACCTACGAGCATTACTTC
TRBJ2-5 | many | - | TRBV20-1 | CSARGPGPKETQYF | TGCAGTGCTAGGGGGCCGGGACCCAAAGAGACCCAGTACTTC
TRBJ1-4 | few | - | TRBV5-1 | CASSPSPGIANEKLFF | TGCGCCAGCAGCCCCTCCCCGGGGATAGCTAATGAAAAACTGTTTTTT